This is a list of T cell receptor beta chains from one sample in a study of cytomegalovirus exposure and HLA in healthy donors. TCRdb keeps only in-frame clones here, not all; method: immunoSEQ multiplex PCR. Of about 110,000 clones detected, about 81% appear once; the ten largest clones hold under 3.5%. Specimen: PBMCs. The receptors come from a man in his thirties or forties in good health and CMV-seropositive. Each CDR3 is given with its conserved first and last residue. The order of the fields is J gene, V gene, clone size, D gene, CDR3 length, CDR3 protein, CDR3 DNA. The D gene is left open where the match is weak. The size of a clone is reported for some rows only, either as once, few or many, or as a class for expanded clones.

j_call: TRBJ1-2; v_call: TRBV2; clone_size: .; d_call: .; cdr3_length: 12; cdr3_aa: CASRSGMGGYTF; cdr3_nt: TGTGCCAGCAGGTCCGGGATGGGTGGCTACACCTTC
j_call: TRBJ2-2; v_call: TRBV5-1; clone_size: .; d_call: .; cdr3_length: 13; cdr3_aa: CASSLVGTGELFF; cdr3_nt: TGCGCCAGCAGCTTGGTCGGTACCGGGGAGCTGTTTTTT
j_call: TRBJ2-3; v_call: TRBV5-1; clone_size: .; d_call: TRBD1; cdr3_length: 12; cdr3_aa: CASSTGQDTQYF; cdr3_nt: TGCGCCAGCAGCACGGGACAGGATACGCAGTATTTT
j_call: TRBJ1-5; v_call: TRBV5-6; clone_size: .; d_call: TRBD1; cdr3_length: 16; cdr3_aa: CASRKMGTGASQPQHF; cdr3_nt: TGTGCCAGCAGAAAGATGGGGACAGGGGCGAGTCAGCCCCAGCATTTT
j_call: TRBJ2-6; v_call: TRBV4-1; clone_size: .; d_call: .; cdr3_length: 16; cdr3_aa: CASSYSQGSGANGLTF; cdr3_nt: TGCGCCAGCAGCTATTCTCAGGGATCTGGGGCCAACGGCCTGACTTTC
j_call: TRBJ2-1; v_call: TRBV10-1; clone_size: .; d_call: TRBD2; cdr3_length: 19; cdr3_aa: CASSDRGTSARSSYNEQLF; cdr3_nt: TGCGCCAGCAGTGACCGAGGGACTAGCGCCCGAAGCTCCTACAATGAGCAGCTCTTC
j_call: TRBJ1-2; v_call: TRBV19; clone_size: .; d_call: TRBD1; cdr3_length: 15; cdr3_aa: CASSGGQLVPYGYTF; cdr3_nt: TGTGCCAGTAGTGGGGGACAGCTAGTACCGTATGGCTACACCTTC
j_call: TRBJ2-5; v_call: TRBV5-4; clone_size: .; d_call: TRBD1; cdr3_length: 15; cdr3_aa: CASSLAGTGVETQYF; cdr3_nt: TGTGCCAGCAGCTTGGCTGGGACAGGGGTAGAGACCCAGTACTTC
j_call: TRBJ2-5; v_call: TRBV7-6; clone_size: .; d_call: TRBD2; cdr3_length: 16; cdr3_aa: CASTRGGPYYQETQYF; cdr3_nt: TGTGCCAGTACGCGGGGGGGACCTTATTACCAAGAGACCCAGTACTTC
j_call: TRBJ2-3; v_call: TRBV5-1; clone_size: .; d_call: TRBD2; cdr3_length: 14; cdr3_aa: CASSLAPAGDTQYF; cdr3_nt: TGCGCCAGCAGCTTGGCCCCAGCGGGGGATACGCAGTATTTT
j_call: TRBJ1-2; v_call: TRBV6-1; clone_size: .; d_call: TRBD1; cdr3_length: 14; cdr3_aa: CATFDRVDQYGYTF; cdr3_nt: TGTGCCACTTTTGACAGGGTGGACCAGTATGGCTACACCTTC
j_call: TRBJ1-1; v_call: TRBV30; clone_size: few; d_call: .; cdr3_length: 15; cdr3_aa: CASLSWARAFPEAFF; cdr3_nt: TGTGCCTCACTGTCTTGGGCCAGGGCCTTCCCTGAAGCTTTCTTT
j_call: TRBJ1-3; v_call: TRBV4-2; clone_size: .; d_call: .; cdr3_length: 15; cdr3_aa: CASSQDPASRNTIYF; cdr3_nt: TGTGCCAGCAGCCAAGACCCCGCTAGCCGAAACACCATATATTTT
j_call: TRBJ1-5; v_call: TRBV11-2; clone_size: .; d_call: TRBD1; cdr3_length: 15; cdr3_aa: CASSIGTGGFQPQHF; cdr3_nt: TGTGCCAGCAGCATTGGGACAGGGGGATTTCAGCCCCAGCATTTT
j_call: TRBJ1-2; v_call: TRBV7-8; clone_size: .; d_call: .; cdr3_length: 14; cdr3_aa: CASSLGGQPYGYTF; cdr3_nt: TGTGCCAGCAGCTTAGGGGGGCAGCCCTATGGCTACACCTTC
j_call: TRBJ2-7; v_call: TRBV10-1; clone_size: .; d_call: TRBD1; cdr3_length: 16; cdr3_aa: CASSESPGTGFHEQYF; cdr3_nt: TGCGCCAGCAGTGAGTCCCCCGGGACAGGGTTCCACGAGCAGTACTTC
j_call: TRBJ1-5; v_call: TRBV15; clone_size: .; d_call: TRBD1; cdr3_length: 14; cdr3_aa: CATRIGGSFQPQHF; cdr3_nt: TGTGCCACGAGAATAGGGGGCAGTTTTCAGCCCCAGCATTTT
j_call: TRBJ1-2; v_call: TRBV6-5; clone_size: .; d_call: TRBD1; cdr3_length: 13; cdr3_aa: CASSFGQGYGYTF; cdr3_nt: TGTGCCAGCAGTTTTGGACAGGGATATGGCTACACCTTC
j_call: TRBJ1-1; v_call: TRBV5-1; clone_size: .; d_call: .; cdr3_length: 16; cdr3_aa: CASSFRRTVEDTEAFF; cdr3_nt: TGCGCCAGCAGCTTCAGGCGGACAGTAGAGGACACTGAAGCTTTCTTT
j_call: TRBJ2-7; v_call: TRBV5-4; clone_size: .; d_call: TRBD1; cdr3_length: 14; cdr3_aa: CASSLSGTGFEQYF; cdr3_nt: TGTGCCAGCAGCCTGTCCGGGACAGGGTTTGAGCAGTACTTC
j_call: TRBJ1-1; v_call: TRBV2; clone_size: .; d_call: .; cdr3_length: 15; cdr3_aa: CASSELGTLNTEAFF; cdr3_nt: TGTGCCAGCAGTGAGTTGGGGACATTGAACACTGAAGCTTTCTTT
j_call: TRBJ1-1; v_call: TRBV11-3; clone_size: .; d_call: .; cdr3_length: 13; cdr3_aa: CASSWGGGGEAFF; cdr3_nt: TGTGCCAGCAGCTGGGGGGGTGGGGGTGAAGCTTTCTTT
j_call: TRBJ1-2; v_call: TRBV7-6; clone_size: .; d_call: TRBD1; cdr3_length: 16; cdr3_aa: CASSLGGTALGYGYTF; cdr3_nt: TGTGCCAGCAGCTTAGGGGGGACAGCGTTAGGGTATGGCTACACCTTC
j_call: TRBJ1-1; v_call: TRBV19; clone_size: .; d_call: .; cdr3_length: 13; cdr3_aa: CATMGLMNTEAFF; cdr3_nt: TGTGCCACCATGGGGCTCATGAACACTGAAGCTTTCTTT
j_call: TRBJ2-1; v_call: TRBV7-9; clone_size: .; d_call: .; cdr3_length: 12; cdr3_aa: CASSLLQNPQFF; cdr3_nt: TGTGCCAGCAGCTTATTACAAAATCCGCAGTTCTTC
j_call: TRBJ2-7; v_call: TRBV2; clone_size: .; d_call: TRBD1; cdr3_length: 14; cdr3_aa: CASTGQAIVYEQYF; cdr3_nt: TGTGCCAGCACCGGACAGGCCATTGTCTACGAGCAGTACTTC
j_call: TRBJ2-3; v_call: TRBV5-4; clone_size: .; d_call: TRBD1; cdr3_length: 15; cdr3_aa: CASSLGQGHTDTQYF; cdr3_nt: TGTGCCAGCAGCTTGGGACAGGGCCACACAGATACGCAGTATTTT
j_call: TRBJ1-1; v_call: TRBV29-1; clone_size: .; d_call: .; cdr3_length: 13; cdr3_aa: CSVQTGIHTEAFF; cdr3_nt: TGCAGCGTACAGACAGGAATCCACACTGAAGCTTTCTTT
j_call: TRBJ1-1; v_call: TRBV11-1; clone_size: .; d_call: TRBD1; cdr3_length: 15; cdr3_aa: CASIPPPGGATEAFF; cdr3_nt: TGTGCCAGCATCCCACCTCCAGGGGGCGCGACTGAAGCTTTCTTT